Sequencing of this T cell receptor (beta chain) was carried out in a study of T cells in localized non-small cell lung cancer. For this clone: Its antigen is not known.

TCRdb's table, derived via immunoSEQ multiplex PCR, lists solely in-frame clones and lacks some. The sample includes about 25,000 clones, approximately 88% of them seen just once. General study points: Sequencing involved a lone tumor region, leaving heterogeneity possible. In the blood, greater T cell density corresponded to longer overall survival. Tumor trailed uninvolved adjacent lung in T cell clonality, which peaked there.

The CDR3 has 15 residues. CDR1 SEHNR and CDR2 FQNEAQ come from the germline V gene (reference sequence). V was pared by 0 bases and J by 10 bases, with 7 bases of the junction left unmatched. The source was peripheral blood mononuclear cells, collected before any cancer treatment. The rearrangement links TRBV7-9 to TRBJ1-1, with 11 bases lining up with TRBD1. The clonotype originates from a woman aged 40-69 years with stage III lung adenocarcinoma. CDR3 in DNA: TGTGCCAGCAGCTTAGCAGGGACAGGGGGGATCGTAGCTTTCTTT. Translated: CASSLAGTGGIVAFF.